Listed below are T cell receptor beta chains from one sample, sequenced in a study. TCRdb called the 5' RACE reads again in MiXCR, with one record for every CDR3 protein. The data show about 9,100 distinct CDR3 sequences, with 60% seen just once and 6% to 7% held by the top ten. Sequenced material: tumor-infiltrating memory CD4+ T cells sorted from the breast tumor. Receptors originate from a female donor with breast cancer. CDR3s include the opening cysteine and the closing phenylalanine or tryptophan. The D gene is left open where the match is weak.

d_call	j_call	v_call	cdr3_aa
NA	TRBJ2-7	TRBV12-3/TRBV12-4	CASSYPPYFGEQYF
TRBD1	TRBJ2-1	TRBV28	CASSSFGGQGAMHEQFF
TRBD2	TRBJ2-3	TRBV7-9	CASSLLAGDTQYF
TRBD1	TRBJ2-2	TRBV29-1	CSVDGGQGLTGELFF
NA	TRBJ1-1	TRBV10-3	CAISTDQNTEAFF
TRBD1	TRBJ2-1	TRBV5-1	CASSSSTGFQRRGFF
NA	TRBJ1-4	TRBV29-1	CSVARQSTNEKLFF
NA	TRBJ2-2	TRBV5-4	CASSGTTGWNTGELFF
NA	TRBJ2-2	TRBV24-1	CATSGQGTTGELFF
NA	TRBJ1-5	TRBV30	CAWTPRGRGPQHF
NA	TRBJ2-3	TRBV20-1	CSASFDTQYF
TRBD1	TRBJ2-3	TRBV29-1	CSATTGIESTDTQYF
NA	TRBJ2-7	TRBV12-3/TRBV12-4	CASSRDGPVSYEQYF
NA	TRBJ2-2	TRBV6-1	CASSPRNTGELFF
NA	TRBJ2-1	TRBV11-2	CASSFLRKNNEQFF
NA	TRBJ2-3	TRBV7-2	CASSLTLGSTDTQYF
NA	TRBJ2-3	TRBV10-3	CAISESDTQYF
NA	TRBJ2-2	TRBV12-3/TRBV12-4	CASRPDSSGELFF
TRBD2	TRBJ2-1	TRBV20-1	CSARSPLAASYNEQVF
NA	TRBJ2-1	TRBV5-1	CASSLELVGHNEQFF
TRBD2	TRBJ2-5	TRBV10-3	CAISERLAGEQETQYF
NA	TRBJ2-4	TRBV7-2	CASSIQGQNIQYF
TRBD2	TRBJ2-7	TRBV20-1	CSASALAGWDEQYF
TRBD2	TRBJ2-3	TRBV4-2	CASSPSGGDTQYF
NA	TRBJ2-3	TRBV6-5	CASRLQGRGTDTQYF
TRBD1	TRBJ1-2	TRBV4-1	CASSLGQGEHGYTF
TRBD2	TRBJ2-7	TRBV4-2	CASSLLATSDTYEQYF
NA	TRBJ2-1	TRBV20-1	CSAPLSAPGYNEQFF
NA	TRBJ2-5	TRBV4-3	CASSQDRTAETQYF
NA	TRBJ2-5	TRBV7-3	CASSYRVQETQYF
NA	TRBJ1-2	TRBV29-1	CSVEDGNYGYTF
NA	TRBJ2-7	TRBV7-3	CASSLTGQVGTYEQYF
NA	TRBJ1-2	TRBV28	CAAGTKGHGYTF
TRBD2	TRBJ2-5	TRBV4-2	CASSPFSGSEETQYF
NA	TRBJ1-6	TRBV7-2	CASTPSGVDSPLHF
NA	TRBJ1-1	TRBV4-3	CASSQSTNTEAFF
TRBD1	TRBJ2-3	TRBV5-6	CASSLTGQGTDTQYF
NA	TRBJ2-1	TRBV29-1	CSVHYNEQFF
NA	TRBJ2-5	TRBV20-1	CSGGTGPETQYF
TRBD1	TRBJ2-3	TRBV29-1	CSVGQGSADTQYF
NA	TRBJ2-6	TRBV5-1	CASSTASRPGANVLTF
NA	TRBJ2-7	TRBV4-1	CASSQEGQLTYEQYF
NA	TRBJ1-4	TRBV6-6	CASSRDPRGKLFF
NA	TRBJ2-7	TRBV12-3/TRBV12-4	CASSAQGYEQYF
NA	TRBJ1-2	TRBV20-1	CSARGVSYGYTF
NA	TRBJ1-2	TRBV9	CASSTRWGGDGYTF
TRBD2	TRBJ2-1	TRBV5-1	CASSLSASGGDNEQFF
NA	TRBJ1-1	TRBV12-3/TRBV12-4	CASGRANTEAFF
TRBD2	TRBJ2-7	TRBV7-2	CASSLDASGSPEQYF
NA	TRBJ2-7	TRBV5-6	CASSILQVTADF
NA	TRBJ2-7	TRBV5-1	CASRGDEYEQYF
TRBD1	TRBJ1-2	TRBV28	CASRRTGGGGYTF
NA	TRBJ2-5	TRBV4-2	CASSQKRGPSETQYF
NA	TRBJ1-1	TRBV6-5	CASSYSAGEAFF
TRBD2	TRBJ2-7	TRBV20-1	CSAESTREPYEQYF
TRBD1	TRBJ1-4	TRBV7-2	CASSQDRVDEKLFF
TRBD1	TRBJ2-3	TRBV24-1	CATSDRDRGLSDTQYF